Sequencing of this TCR beta chain was carried out in a study of shared clonotypes between healthy human individuals. Study details: Each donor had three CD4 naive, three CD4 memory, two CD8 naive and one CD8 memory plate.

In regard to this clone: Its antigen is not identified.

CDR1 MNHEY and CDR2 SMNVEV come from the germline V gene (reference sequence). Trimming removed 6 bases from V and 0 bases from J, with 12 bases in between. The CDR3 has 16 amino acids. Study-level points and caveats: Sharing across a few donors was seen in around 5.1% of naive CD4 clonotypes.

CD45RO-negative, CCR7-positively selected cells formed the naive CD8 fraction, excluding terminally differentiated effector memory CD45RA+ cells. Donors comprised only Caucasian adults living in Nashville, Tennessee. The material for each subset, its genomic DNA, was split evenly across several immunoSEQ plates. This table comes from immunoSEQ multiplex PCR, and its TCRdb copy is limited to in-frame clones, with some not included. The sample includes over 2 million clones, about 94% of them seen just once. Sequenced material: naive CD8+ T cells sorted from blood. The rearrangement joins TRBV27 to TRBJ1-6; D is undetermined. The receptor's source is a man younger than 30 in good health. The CDR3 loop is CASSSEWSSYNSPLHF. CDR3 sequence (DNA): TGTGCCAGCAGCTCCGAATGGAGCTCCTATAATTCACCCCTCCACTTT.